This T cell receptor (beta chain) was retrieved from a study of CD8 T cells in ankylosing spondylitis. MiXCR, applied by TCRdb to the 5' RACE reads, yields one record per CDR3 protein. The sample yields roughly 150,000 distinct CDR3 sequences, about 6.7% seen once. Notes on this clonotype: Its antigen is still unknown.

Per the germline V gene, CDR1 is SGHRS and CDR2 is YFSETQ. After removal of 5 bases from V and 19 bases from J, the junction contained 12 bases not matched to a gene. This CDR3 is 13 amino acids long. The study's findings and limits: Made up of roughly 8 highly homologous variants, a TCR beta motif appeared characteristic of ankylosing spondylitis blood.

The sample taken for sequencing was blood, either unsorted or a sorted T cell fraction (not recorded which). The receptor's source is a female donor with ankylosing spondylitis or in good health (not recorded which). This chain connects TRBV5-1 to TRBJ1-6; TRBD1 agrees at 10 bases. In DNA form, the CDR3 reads TGCGCCAGCAGGGGAACCTCCGGGACAGGGGCTCACTTT. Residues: CASRGTSGTGAHF.